This T cell receptor (beta chain) was recovered during a study of cytomegalovirus exposure and HLA in healthy donors. V shed 4 bases, J shed 8 bases, and the junction held 6 bases outside the gene matches. The germline CDR1 and CDR2 sequences are GTSNPN and SVGIG (reference sequence). This CDR3 contains 14 residues. Overall study results and limits: Per a prior analysis, the majority of TCR beta V segments were productive roughly 87% or roughly 30% of the time. For most TCR sequences rarity was the rule, although some public TCRs occurred in many donors. Donors were assumed by presence/absence analyses to have roughly uniform sequencing depth.

Vbeta (60) and Jbeta (13) primers were used in the PCR. Sequencing was performed with immunoSEQ multiplex PCR; in TCRdb, only in-frame clones are kept and a portion is missing. Of some 100,000 clones in the sample, 75% to 90% were seen once. Concerning this clone: Its specificity is unknown.

The sequence derives from a man between 25 and 39 years old in good health and CMV-seronegative. The sequencing input was PBMCs. The genes are TRBV30 and TRBJ2-1, with 12 bases identical to TRBD2. CDR3 protein: CAWMRLAGGHEQFF. The DNA of the CDR3 is TGTGCCTGGATGAGGCTAGCGGGAGGGCATGAGCAGTTCTTC.